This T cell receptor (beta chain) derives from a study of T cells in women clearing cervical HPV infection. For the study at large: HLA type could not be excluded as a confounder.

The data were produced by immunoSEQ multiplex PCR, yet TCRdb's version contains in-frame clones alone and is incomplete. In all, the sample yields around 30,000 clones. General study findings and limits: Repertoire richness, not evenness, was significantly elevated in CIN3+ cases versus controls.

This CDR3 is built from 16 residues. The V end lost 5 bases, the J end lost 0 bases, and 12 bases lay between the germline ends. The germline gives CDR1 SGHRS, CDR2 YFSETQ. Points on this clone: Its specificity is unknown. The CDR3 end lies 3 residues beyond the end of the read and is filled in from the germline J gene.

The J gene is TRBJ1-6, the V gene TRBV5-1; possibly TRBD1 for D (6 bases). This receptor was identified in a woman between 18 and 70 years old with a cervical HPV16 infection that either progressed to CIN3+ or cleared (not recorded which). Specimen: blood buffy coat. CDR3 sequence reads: CASSSQGSSYNSPLHF. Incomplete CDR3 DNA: TGCGCCAGCAGTTCCCAGGGGAGCTCCTATAATTCACCC.